This T cell receptor beta chain was documented in a study of T-cell memory formation after mild COVID-19. Study-wide findings and caveats: A subset of responding clones appeared in pre-infection memory, suggesting cross-reactive memory joined.

TCRdb re-called the 5' RACE reads with MiXCR, one entry per CDR3 protein. The table records 560,000 or so distinct CDR3 sequences, around 15% of them present only once. Germline CDR1 and CDR2: LNHNV and YYDKDF (reference sequence). There are 14 residues in the CDR3. V gave up 0 bases and J gave up 8 bases, with 13 bases separating them. About this clonotype: Its antigen is undetermined.

The rearrangement joins TRBV15 to TRBJ1-1, with a possible D match to TRBD1 (5 bases). The receptor's source is an adult woman who had mild COVID-19 (a few samples of this study predate the infection). Cell type and time point are not known. What was sequenced was PBMCs or a T cell subset sorted from them (not recorded which). CDR3 nucleotide sequence: TGTGCCACCAGCAGAGATCGGGGACCTCTCGAAGCTTTCTTT. Amino acids: CATSRDRGPLEAFF.